A selection of T cell receptor beta chains follows, all from one sample in a study of identical twins. TCRdb re-analysed the 5' RACE reads in MiXCR, keeping a single row per CDR3 protein. Of fewer than 350,000 distinct CDR3 sequences in the sample, about 8.1% were seen once. These data are also associated with another study on yellow fever vaccine responses in identical twins.

The material sequenced was memory (CD45RO+) T cells sorted from blood. Receptors were obtained from a woman between 18 and 29 years old in good health. Both conserved end residues are part of each CDR3. A D gene is named only where the DNA matches it firmly. The size field is filled for only some rows; it gives once, few, many or a size class.

d_call clone_size j_call v_call cdr3_nt cdr3_aa
NA few TRBJ1-4 TRBV7-9 TGTGCCAGCAACACGGGGCCCCCCCGGGCTGAAAAACTGTTTTTT CASNTGPPRAEKLFF
NA few TRBJ2-3 TRBV4-1 TGCGCCAGCGGATCACCTAGCACAGATACGCAGTATTTT CASGSPSTDTQYF
TRBD2 many TRBJ2-1 TRBV4-2 TGTGCCAGCAGCCAGGGAGGGACTAGCGGGAACAATGAGCAGTTCTTC CASSQGGTSGNNEQFF
TRBD2 few TRBJ2-5 TRBV20-1 TGCAGTGCCGGGCGGGGGGGGGTAGAGACCCAGTACTTC CSAGRGGVETQYF
TRBD1 many TRBJ2-7 TRBV12-3/TRBV12-4 TGTGCCAGCAGTCCAGACAGGGTCTGGGAGCAGTACTTC CASSPDRVWEQYF
TRBD2 NA TRBJ2-3 TRBV11-2 TGTGCCAGCAGCAAACGGGCTAGCGGGGGGGCCGGCACAGATACGCAGTATTTT CASSKRASGGAGTDTQYF
TRBD2 NA TRBJ2-2 TRBV10-1 TGCGCCAGCAGTTTGGTCCGACTAGCGAGTACCGGGGAGCTGTTTTTT CASSLVRLASTGELFF
TRBD1 many TRBJ2-7 TRBV5-1 TGCGCCAGCAGCCCCCTCCGGGACAGGGAATACGAGCAGTACTTC CASSPLRDREYEQYF
NA NA TRBJ2-2 TRBV6-5 TGTGCCAGCAGTTATTACACACCGAACACCGGGGAGCTGTTTTTT CASSYYTPNTGELFF
NA NA TRBJ2-3 TRBV10-3 TGTGCCCATCGTGGGGGGAGGACAGATACGCAGTATTTT CAHRGGRTDTQYF
TRBD1 many TRBJ1-1 TRBV4-2 TGTGCCAGCAGCCAAGCCCCGGGACAGAAGGCAGAAGCTTTCTTT CASSQAPGQKAEAFF
NA few TRBJ2-3 TRBV11-3 TGTGCCAGCAGCCCTACCCCCCCAGATACGCAGTATTTT CASSPTPPDTQYF
TRBD2 many TRBJ2-5 TRBV5-1 TGCGCCAGCAGCAGAGCGGGACAAGAGACCCAGTACTTC CASSRAGQETQYF
TRBD2 NA TRBJ2-1 TRBV2 TGTGCCAGCAGTGAATTCCTTTTGGTGGCGGGGGGCGACAATGAGCAGTTCTTC CASSEFLLVAGGDNEQFF
TRBD2 many TRBJ2-6 TRBV28 TGTGCCAGCAGTCCGGGAGGGCACTCTGGGGCCAACGTCCTGACTTTC CASSPGGHSGANVLTF
TRBD2 few TRBJ2-7 TRBV27 TGTGCCAGCAGTCGACTAGCGGGAGGGCCACAGGAGCAGTACTTC CASSRLAGGPQEQYF
NA few TRBJ1-1 TRBV4-2 TGTGCCAGCAGCCAAGAGCAATTGAACACTGAAGCTTTCTTT CASSQEQLNTEAFF
NA NA TRBJ2-1 TRBV7-3 TGTGCCAGCAGCTTAAGTTTTAGCCTAATTTGGGGTGAGCAGTTCTTC CASSLSFSLIWGEQFF
TRBD2 NA TRBJ2-3 TRBV20-1 TGCAGTGCTAGAGATCTAGCGGGAGTGTCAGATACGCAGTATTTT CSARDLAGVSDTQYF
NA many TRBJ2-7 TRBV9 TGTGCCAGCAGCGTAGAACCCCACCGCGAGCAGTACTTC CASSVEPHREQYF
TRBD2 NA TRBJ2-7 TRBV5-1 TGCGCCAGCAGCTTGGGTCTAGCGGGATTCGAGCAGTACTTC CASSLGLAGFEQYF
NA many TRBJ2-5 TRBV18 TGTGCCAGCAGTCCGGGGGAGACCCAGTACTTC CASSPGETQYF
NA many TRBJ1-2 TRBV7-2 TGTGCCAGCAGCTTAGGGGGGAGGGGAGGACTCTATGGCTACACCTTC CASSLGGRGGLYGYTF
NA many TRBJ2-6 TRBV3-1 TGTGCCAGCAGCCAACGTACCGTACAGAGAAGCTCTGGGGCCAACGTCCTGACTTTC CASSQRTVQRSSGANVLTF
NA few TRBJ1-1 TRBV5-1 TGCGCCAGCAGCGCGGCCTGGGGGCCGAACACTGAAGCTTTCTTT CASSAAWGPNTEAFF
NA NA TRBJ2-7 TRBV7-2 TGTGCCAGCAGCTTTAGAACCCCCCTCACCTACGAGCAGTACTTC CASSFRTPLTYEQYF
TRBD1 few TRBJ2-3 TRBV7-9 TGTGCCAGCAGCAAATGGACAGGGGGTAGCACAGATACGCAGTATTTT CASSKWTGGSTDTQYF
NA NA TRBJ2-2 TRBV14 TGTGCCAGCCGGAGTAGTAGGACCGGGGAGCTGTTTTTT CASRSSRTGELFF
NA few TRBJ2-5 TRBV7-6 TGTGCCAGCAGCTATCGACAAGAGACCCAGTACTTC CASSYRQETQYF
TRBD2 few TRBJ2-3 TRBV20-1 TGCAGTGCTAACGGACTAGCGGGAGGGCCGCAAGATACGCAGTATTTT CSANGLAGGPQDTQYF
TRBD1 many TRBJ2-3 TRBV4-1 TGCGCCAGCAGCCAAGAAGGCAGGGGGCGTTGGGATACGCAGTATTTT CASSQEGRGRWDTQYF
NA many TRBJ1-2 TRBV12-3/TRBV12-4 TGTGCCAGCAGACAGGATCACTATGGCTACACCTTC CASRQDHYGYTF
NA NA TRBJ1-1 TRBV20-1 TGCAGTGCTTATAAGGATGCAGGGAGGGCCATGAACACTGAAGCTTTCTTT CSAYKDAGRAMNTEAFF
NA many TRBJ2-5 TRBV10-3 TGTGCCATCAGTGACGGAGAGACCCAGTACTTC CAISDGETQYF
NA many TRBJ2-2 TRBV5-1 TGCGCCAGCAGCTTGGCTGACACCGGGGAGCTGTTTTTT CASSLADTGELFF
TRBD2 few TRBJ2-5 TRBV6-5 TGTGCCAGCAGTTCAAACCGACTAGCGGGAGGGGAGACCCAGTACTTC CASSSNRLAGGETQYF
NA NA TRBJ2-1 TRBV7-9 TGTGCCAGCAGCCCCCAGTGGGGATCCTACAATGAGCAGTTCTTC CASSPQWGSYNEQFF
NA few TRBJ1-2 TRBV5-6 TGTGCCAGCAGCTTAAACAGGATTTTCTATGGCTACACCTTC CASSLNRIFYGYTF
NA NA TRBJ2-1 TRBV11-2 TGTGCCAGCAGCCCTAATTACAATGAGCAGTTCTTC CASSPNYNEQFF
TRBD1 NA TRBJ2-2 TRBV5-1 TGCGCCAGCAGCACGGGACAGGGATCGGCCGGGGAGCTGTTTTTT CASSTGQGSAGELFF
TRBD1 few TRBJ1-3 TRBV6-1 TGTGCCACCGGGGACAGGTCGGCTTCTGGAAACACCATATATTTT CATGDRSASGNTIYF
TRBD1 many TRBJ2-1 TRBV5-1 TGCGCCAGCAGCTCTGAGGACAGGGTAAATAGGCAGTTCTTC CASSSEDRVNRQFF
TRBD2 many TRBJ2-2 TRBV12-3/TRBV12-4 TGTGCCAGCAGTTTAGTGAACGGGAGGGTGGCCGGGGAGCTGTTTTTT CASSLVNGRVAGELFF
NA few TRBJ2-4 TRBV7-2 TGTGCCAGCAGCTTAGGAAGCGCAGGGTCCAAAAACATTCAGTACTTC CASSLGSAGSKNIQYF
NA few TRBJ1-4 TRBV20-1 TGCAGTGCTAGGCGCAGGGAAAAAGAAAAACTGTTTTTT CSARRREKEKLFF
NA many TRBJ1-3 TRBV12-3/TRBV12-4 TGTGCCAGCAGTTTGGGGCAGAGTGGAAACACCATATATTTT CASSLGQSGNTIYF
TRBD2 NA TRBJ2-1 TRBV7-2 TGTGCCAGCAGCCCACCTAGCGGGGGGACCCTAAGGAATGAGCAGTTCTTC CASSPPSGGTLRNEQFF
TRBD2 many TRBJ2-7 TRBV5-1 TGCGCCAGCAGCTTAGCGGGGACGCAATCCTACGAGCAGTACTTC CASSLAGTQSYEQYF
NA many TRBJ2-7 TRBV20-1 TGCAGTGCTTCGGAGGGGGAGCCATACGAGCAGTACTTC CSASEGEPYEQYF
TRBD2 NA TRBJ2-2 TRBV11-2 TGTGCCAGCAGGTCGGGACTAGCGGACACCGGGGAGCTGTTTTTT CASRSGLADTGELFF